These T cell receptor beta chains were read from a single sample in a study of identical twins. TCRdb re-derived calls from the 5' RACE reads in MiXCR, one entry per CDR3 protein. The sample lists fewer than 650,000 distinct CDR3 sequences, over 8.5% occurring once. A further study also used this sample, focusing on yellow fever vaccine responses in identical twins.

The sequencing input was PBMCs. All receptors derive from a woman under 30 in good health. Both conserved end residues are part of each CDR3. A D gene is named only where the DNA matches it firmly. Expanded clones get a size class; other rows say once, few or many, or leave the size out.

TGCGCCAGCAGCTTGGTGGGGGGGACAAAAGCCTACGAGCAGTACTTC,CASSLVGGTKAYEQYF,TRBJ2-7,NA,TRBV5-1,NA
TGTGCCAGCACTGGGCCAGCGGGGTATGAGCAGTTCTTC,CASTGPAGYEQFF,TRBJ2-1,TRBD2,TRBV2,few
TGTGCCAGCACCAGAAAAACCCCCCGGGGGGCAGGCGCAGATACGCAGTATTTT,CASTRKTPRGAGADTQYF,TRBJ2-3,NA,TRBV12-3/TRBV12-4,few
TGTGCCAGCAGCTTGACGTTAGACACTGAAGCTTTCTTT,CASSLTLDTEAFF,TRBJ1-1,NA,TRBV7-2,many
TGCAGCGTTGTTTTTACAGGGGACTCCTATAATTCACCCCTCCACTTT,CSVVFTGDSYNSPLHF,TRBJ1-6,TRBD1,TRBV29-1,NA
TGCGCCAGCAGCCAAAGTTCGGCAGGCAGCTCCTACAATGAGCAGTTCTTC,CASSQSSAGSSYNEQFF,TRBJ2-1,NA,TRBV4-1,many
TGTGCCAGTAGTATATTACGGGGGGGTTTAAATGAGCAGTTCTTC,CASSILRGGLNEQFF,TRBJ2-1,TRBD2,TRBV19,few
TGCGCCAGCAGCACGGGACAGTCTGGGGCCAACGTCCTGACTTTC,CASSTGQSGANVLTF,TRBJ2-6,TRBD1,TRBV5-1,few
TGTGCCAGCAGCTTTCGCGGAAAAGGCAATGAGCAGTTCTTC,CASSFRGKGNEQFF,TRBJ2-1,NA,TRBV7-2,NA
TGTGCCAGCAGTTCAAACAGGGGGCTCGGCAATGAGCAGTTCTTC,CASSSNRGLGNEQFF,TRBJ2-1,TRBD1,TRBV27,NA
TGTGCCAGCAGGCGACTAGCGGGCGGGGCAGATACGCAGTATTTT,CASRRLAGGADTQYF,TRBJ2-3,TRBD2,TRBV2,NA
TGTGCCAGCAGCCCGCTTTCGGGGAATACGCAGTATTTT,CASSPLSGNTQYF,TRBJ2-3,NA,TRBV3-1,NA
TGCAGTGCCAACGATGGTAACAGGGGATGGTTTGGGAATCAGCCCCAGCATTTT,CSANDGNRGWFGNQPQHF,TRBJ1-5,TRBD1,TRBV20-1,NA
TGTGCCAGCAGGCCTGACAGAGCCAGGCCCCAGCATTTT,CASRPDRARPQHF,TRBJ1-5,NA,TRBV6-1,few
TGTGCCAGCAGCTTAGAGGCCCTCTACGAGCAGTACTTC,CASSLEALYEQYF,TRBJ2-7,NA,TRBV7-2,NA
TGTGCCATCAGTGGGGCTAGCGGGGGCACAGATACGCAGTATTTT,CAISGASGGTDTQYF,TRBJ2-3,TRBD2,TRBV10-3,many
TGTGCCAGCAGCGTAGTGGGTAGCGGGTCCACCGGGGAGCTGTTTTTT,CASSVVGSGSTGELFF,TRBJ2-2,TRBD2,TRBV9,few
TGCAGCGTTGCGGAGGGCAATTCACCCCTCCACTTT,CSVAEGNSPLHF,TRBJ1-6,NA,TRBV29-1,NA
TGTGCCAGCAGCCGCGGACTAGTCAACGAGCAGTACTTC,CASSRGLVNEQYF,TRBJ2-7,TRBD2,TRBV12-3/TRBV12-4,many
TGCGCCAGCAGGGGACTTACCGGGGAGCTGTTTTTT,CASRGLTGELFF,TRBJ2-2,NA,TRBV10-2,few
TGTGCCTGGGGGTTAGGAGGCGGCACAGATACGCAGTATTTT,CAWGLGGGTDTQYF,TRBJ2-3,NA,TRBV30,few
TGTGCCAGCAGCCTTCGGCGGGAGGCAAACAATGAGCAGTTCTTC,CASSLRREANNEQFF,TRBJ2-1,TRBD2,TRBV5-4,NA
TGTGCCCGCCCGGGGACAGGGGGGACCTACGAGCAGTACTTC,CARPGTGGTYEQYF,TRBJ2-7,TRBD1,TRBV30,NA
TGTGCCAGCAGAGGGGGACAGGGAAACAATGAGCAGTTCTTC,CASRGGQGNNEQFF,TRBJ2-1,TRBD1,TRBV7-9,many
TGCAGTGCCAGGGGACTGAACACCGGGGAGCTGTTTTTT,CSARGLNTGELFF,TRBJ2-2,NA,TRBV20-1,NA
TGTGCCAGCAAGATGCCTGGAGCGGGAGGTCGAACAGATACGCAGTATTTT,CASKMPGAGGRTDTQYF,TRBJ2-3,TRBD2,TRBV6-2/TRBV6-3,NA
TGCGCCAGCAGCTTGTTACTAGCGGGGGCCCTTAATGAGCAGTTCTTC,CASSLLLAGALNEQFF,TRBJ2-1,TRBD2,TRBV5-1,NA
TGTGCCAGCAGCTTAAGCACGGACTCTCAGGGGGAGCAGTACTTC,CASSLSTDSQGEQYF,TRBJ2-7,NA,TRBV7-6,NA
TGTGCCAGCAGGGGACTAGCGGGAGAGGGGGGTAAGAATGAGCAGTTCTTC,CASRGLAGEGGKNEQFF,TRBJ2-1,TRBD2,TRBV27,few
TGTGCCACCAGCAACAGCTATGGGGGCGGGGAGCTGTTTTTT,CATSNSYGGGELFF,TRBJ2-2,NA,TRBV15,few
TGTGCTAGCAGCCCTCTGCGGGGGAATACGCAGTATTTT,CASSPLRGNTQYF,TRBJ2-3,TRBD2,TRBV7-7,NA
TGTGCCACCAGCGGAAAGAGCGGGGAGACCCAGTACTTC,CATSGKSGETQYF,TRBJ2-5,NA,TRBV15,few
TGTGCCAGCAGTTATTTCGGTAGCGGAAGCACAGATACGCAGTATTTT,CASSYFGSGSTDTQYF,TRBJ2-3,NA,TRBV6-5,many
TGTGCCAGCAGTCTCCGGGACAGGGGAATCACTGAAGCTTTCTTT,CASSLRDRGITEAFF,TRBJ1-1,TRBD1,TRBV2,few
TGTGCCAGCCTACCGGGACAGCCTAGCCCAGATACGCAGTATTTT,CASLPGQPSPDTQYF,TRBJ2-3,TRBD1,TRBV2,NA
TGCAGTGCTGTCCTCCCTAGCGCCGCTACCTACAATGAGCAGTTCTTC,CSAVLPSAATYNEQFF,TRBJ2-1,NA,TRBV20-1,NA
TGCAGCGGGAGAACAGGGACGGACTACGAGCAGTACTTC,CSGRTGTDYEQYF,TRBJ2-7,NA,TRBV29-1,NA
TGTGCCAGTACCCCGGGACAGGGGCCCCCAGATACGCAGTATTTT,CASTPGQGPPDTQYF,TRBJ2-3,TRBD1,TRBV18,NA
TGTGCCAGCAGCCTTCGGACAGGAGGATCCTCTAGCACAGATACGCAGTATTTT,CASSLRTGGSSSTDTQYF,TRBJ2-3,TRBD1,TRBV3-1,few
TGTGCCAGCAGTTACTGGCAGGGGGAAGAGACCCAGTACTTC,CASSYWQGEETQYF,TRBJ2-5,TRBD1,TRBV6-5,few
TGTGCCAGCAGCAAATCGGGACAGGGAAACGAGCAGTACTTC,CASSKSGQGNEQYF,TRBJ2-7,TRBD1,TRBV7-9,NA
TGTGCCACCAGCAGCACTAGCGGTTCCTACAATGAGCAGTTCTTC,CATSSTSGSYNEQFF,TRBJ2-1,TRBD2,TRBV15,NA
TGTGCCAGCAGCAAGCCGGTCTCTGGGACTGGGGCCAACGTCCTGACTTTC,CASSKPVSGTGANVLTF,TRBJ2-6,NA,TRBV3-1,NA
TGTGCCAGCAGCGTAGAAAGCGGGACAACAGATACGCAGTATTTT,CASSVESGTTDTQYF,TRBJ2-3,NA,TRBV9,many
TGCAGTGCCCCCTCCTGGCTAGGAGGCTCCGGTGAGCAGTTCTTC,CSAPSWLGGSGEQFF,TRBJ2-1,NA,TRBV20-1,many
TGTGCCAGCAGCTTAGAGGCAGCGAGTAGCACTGAAGCTTTCTTT,CASSLEAASSTEAFF,TRBJ1-1,NA,TRBV11-2,NA
TGTGCCAGCAGTTTGGGGTTAGGGTCAAGCTACGAGCAGTACTTC,CASSLGLGSSYEQYF,TRBJ2-7,NA,TRBV27,NA
TGCAGTGCTAGAATTCAAGGCCCGAGGAACACAGATACGCAGTATTTT,CSARIQGPRNTDTQYF,TRBJ2-3,NA,TRBV20-1,NA
TGCGCCAGCAGCGCGGGACTGACGAACACCGGGGAGCTGTTTTTT,CASSAGLTNTGELFF,TRBJ2-2,NA,TRBV5-1,NA